The rows below give T cell receptor beta chains drawn from one sample of a study of blood T cell repertoires in COVID-19. Measured with immunoSEQ multiplex PCR; TCRdb has only the in-frame clones, and not every one. In the table there are approximately 71,000 clones, about 82% of which are singletons. The specimen sequenced was peripheral blood. The receptors stem from a man between 50 and 59 years old with acute or convalescent COVID-19. CDR3s include the opening cysteine and the closing phenylalanine or tryptophan. The order of the fields is J gene, V gene, CDR3 protein.

J gene: TRBJ2-1
V gene: TRBV24-1
CDR3 protein: CATDSGRARDEQFF

J gene: TRBJ1-6
V gene: TRBV5-1
CDR3 protein: CASSLQGGDNSPLHF

J gene: TRBJ1-1
V gene: TRBV6-5
CDR3 protein: CASSYSTGRNEAFF

J gene: TRBJ1-1
V gene: TRBV6-6
CDR3 protein: CASHLESGSGTEAFF

J gene: TRBJ1-4
V gene: TRBV5-1
CDR3 protein: CASSLEGQGVGNEKLFF

J gene: TRBJ1-2
V gene: TRBV7-9
CDR3 protein: CASSLVVSGGGYTF

J gene: TRBJ2-5
V gene: TRBV9
CDR3 protein: CASSVASASGPQETQYF

J gene: TRBJ1-3
V gene: TRBV5-1
CDR3 protein: CASSLDFGTVLSGNTIYF

J gene: TRBJ2-7
V gene: TRBV9
CDR3 protein: CASSALLGDRGDEQYF

J gene: TRBJ1-6
V gene: TRBV14
CDR3 protein: CASSQLTGTVNSPLHF

J gene: TRBJ1-6
V gene: TRBV2
CDR3 protein: CASTQGQGNSPLHF

J gene: TRBJ2-1
V gene: TRBV12-3/TRBV12-4
CDR3 protein: CASSFGHEQFF

J gene: TRBJ2-7
V gene: TRBV10-3
CDR3 protein: CATSENRFYEQYF

J gene: TRBJ1-3
V gene: TRBV5-1
CDR3 protein: CASRSTGYSGNTIYF

J gene: TRBJ1-2
V gene: TRBV6-1
CDR3 protein: CASSEDGNYGYTF

J gene: TRBJ2-1
V gene: TRBV13
CDR3 protein: CASSPNPGLAGTYNEQFF

J gene: TRBJ1-2
V gene: TRBV19
CDR3 protein: CASHRGTNYGYTF

J gene: TRBJ2-1
V gene: TRBV6-6
CDR3 protein: CASSYSTSGGAWQFF

J gene: TRBJ2-7
V gene: TRBV30
CDR3 protein: CAWSEQGHEQYF

J gene: TRBJ2-1
V gene: TRBV7-6
CDR3 protein: CASSLLIGQGNEQFF

J gene: TRBJ2-2
V gene: TRBV24-1
CDR3 protein: CATRARGTGELFF

J gene: TRBJ2-7
V gene: TRBV18
CDR3 protein: CASSRPGLAGGPEFGWQYF

J gene: TRBJ2-1
V gene: TRBV7-3
CDR3 protein: CASSPSPGNEQFF

J gene: TRBJ2-1
V gene: TRBV5-1
CDR3 protein: CASSLGAASGGSYNEQFF

J gene: TRBJ1-6
V gene: TRBV7-8
CDR3 protein: CASSGGQGLYSPLHF

J gene: TRBJ2-5
V gene: TRBV7-8
CDR3 protein: CASSLGQGIQETQYF

J gene: TRBJ1-2
V gene: TRBV12-5
CDR3 protein: CASALVGLAGYGYTF

J gene: TRBJ2-7
V gene: TRBV3-1/TRBV3-2
CDR3 protein: CASSLGQALYEQYF

J gene: TRBJ2-3
V gene: TRBV10-3
CDR3 protein: CAISGWGGGVGDTQYF

J gene: TRBJ1-5
V gene: TRBV10-3
CDR3 protein: CAISETLRIYQPQHF

J gene: TRBJ1-4
V gene: TRBV6-1
CDR3 protein: CASSDYQGYEKLFF

J gene: TRBJ2-1
V gene: TRBV3-1/TRBV3-2
CDR3 protein: CASSQPGGGGSLGEQFF

J gene: TRBJ2-7
V gene: TRBV7-8
CDR3 protein: CASSLSSYGRGYEQYF